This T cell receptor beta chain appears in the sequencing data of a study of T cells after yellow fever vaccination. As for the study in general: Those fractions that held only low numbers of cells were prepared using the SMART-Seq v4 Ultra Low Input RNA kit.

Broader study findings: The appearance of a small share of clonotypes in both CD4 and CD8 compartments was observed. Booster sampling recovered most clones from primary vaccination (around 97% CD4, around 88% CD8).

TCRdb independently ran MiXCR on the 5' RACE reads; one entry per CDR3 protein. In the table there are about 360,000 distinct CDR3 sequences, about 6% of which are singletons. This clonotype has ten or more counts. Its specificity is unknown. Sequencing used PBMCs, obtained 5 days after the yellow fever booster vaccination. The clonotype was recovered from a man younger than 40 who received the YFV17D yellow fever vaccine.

The CDR3 bases are TGCGCCAGCAGCTTGGCCTCGAGGCAGATCTCCTACGAGCAGTACTTC. Its translation is CASSLASRQISYEQYF. The V gene is TRBV5-1, the J gene TRBJ2-7; unclear D gene. The CDR3 totals 16 residues. The V gene lost 0 bases and the J gene lost 0 bases, with 13 bases spanning the gap. The germline gives CDR1 SGHRS, CDR2 YFSETQ.